The 21 T cell receptor beta chains given below trace back to one sample, sequenced in a study of OX40 agonist ivuxolimab in advanced cancers. Assay used: immunoSEQ multiplex PCR; TCRdb lists only in-frame clones, some missing. The data show around 40,000 clones, with roughly 82% seen just once and about 15% held by the top ten. The material was CD4+ or CD8+ T cells sorted from blood, obtained in a trial of the OX40 agonist ivuxolimab. Receptor source: an adult with an advanced solid tumor such as melanoma, head and neck, liver or kidney cancer.

Here the CDR3 reads CASSLSDTGELFF. CDR3 DNA sequence: TGTGCCAGCAGTCTCAGCGACACCGGGGAGCTGTTTTTT. The rearrangement uses TRBV6-5 and TRBJ2-2; D is unresolved. There are 13 residues in the CDR3. CDR1 is MNHEY and CDR2 is SVGAGI in the germline V gene. Trimming removed 5 bases at V and 3 bases at J, with 7 bases between.

The CDR3 spells CASSVVRLTEAFF. CDR3 in DNA: TGTGCCAGCAGCGTAGTAAGGCTCACTGAAGCTTTCTTT. The rearrangement links TRBV9 to TRBJ1-1; no definite D call. The CDR3 runs 13 residues. Germline V CDR1 and CDR2: SGDLS, YYNGEE. V dropped 0 bases and J dropped 4 bases, with 7 bases sitting between them.

The V and J genes are TRBV28 and TRBJ1-4; possible D gene TRBD1, 5 bases. With 4 bases removed from V and 8 bases from J, the gap between germline ends came to 23 bases. From germline, CDR1 is MDHEN and CDR2 SYDVKM. The CDR3 loop spans 17 amino acids. The CDR3: CASSSRSVRDISEKLFF. The CDR3 coding sequence is TGTGCCAGCAGTTCCCGGTCGGTCAGGGATATTTCCGAAAAACTGTTTTTT.

This clone appeared a few times. The chain carries TRBV5-4 and TRBJ1-1, with TRBD1 matching over 8 bases. V was pared by 3 bases and J by 7 bases, with 2 bases of the junction left unmatched. This CDR3 is 12 amino acids long. CDR1 and CDR2 from the germline V gene are SGHNT and YYREEE (reference sequence). The CDR3 DNA reads TGTGCCAGCAGCTCGACAGGGGTTGAAGCTTTCTTT. This translates into CASSSTGVEAFF.

Relative to its sample, this clone is medium-sized. V gene TRBV28 combines with J gene TRBJ1-2; the D is unclear. Germline V lookup: CDR1 MDHEN, CDR2 SYDVKM. The CDR3 sequence is 14 residues long. Trimming stripped 3 bases from V and 8 bases from J, with 16 bases between. The DNA for the CDR3 is TGTGCCAGCAGTTTTTACGGCAGTAATAGGGGCTACACCTTC. It is translated as CASSFYGSNRGYTF.

Here the CDR3 reads CASRGLPSYNEQFF. CDR3 in DNA: TGTGCCAGCCGTGGGCTACCCAGCTACAATGAGCAGTTCTTC. The J gene is TRBJ2-1, the V gene TRBV28; D gene uncertain. With 8 bases removed from V and 3 bases from J, the gap between germline ends came to 14 bases. Germline V lookup: CDR1 MDHEN, CDR2 SYDVKM. The CDR3 consists of 14 residues.

The chain is built from TRBV19 and TRBJ2-2; 8 bases align to TRBD1. The CDR3 length is 15 residues. The junction had 10 bases not matched to a gene; V was cut back by 5 bases and J by 8 bases. CDR1 and CDR2 (germline): LNHDA, SQIVND (reference sequence). The CDR3 loop is CASSAPDREKGELFF. The CDR3, as DNA: TGTGCCAGTAGTGCCCCGGACAGGGAGAAAGGGGAGCTGTTTTTT.

The V and J genes are TRBV27 and TRBJ1-6; D remains ambiguous. Germline values: CDR1 MNHEY, CDR2 SMNVEV (reference sequence). The CDR3 sequence is 18 residues long. Trimming removed 1 base at V and 0 bases at J, with 13 bases between. CDR3 sequence: CASSLYGRKISYNSPLHF. In DNA, the CDR3 is TGTGCCAGCAGTTTATATGGGAGAAAGATCTCCTATAATTCACCCCTCCACTTT.

This clone was seen once. The chain joins TRBV6-6 to TRBJ1-5; TRBD1 matches at 7 bases. The ends lost 2 bases at V and 7 bases at J; junction bases unmatched: 8. CDR3 length equals 15 residues. The germline V gene has CDR1 MNHNY and CDR2 SVGAGI (reference sequence). The CDR3 bases are TGTGCCAGCAGTTACGGGGAGGGGGCAAGGCAGCCCCAGCATTTT. Its protein is CASSYGEGARQPQHF.

This clone has only one observation. The gene calls are TRBV5-6 and TRBJ1-1; TRBD1 matches 8 bases. The CDR3 totals 13 residues. Germline-derived CDR1 and CDR2 are SGHDT and YYEEEE. J gave up 6 bases and V 2 bases, and 3 bases lay outside the gene matches. The CDR3 DNA follows: TGTGCCAGCAGCTTCGTGACAGGGGCTGAAGCTTTCTTT. Translating gives CASSFVTGAEAFF.

The rearrangement uses TRBV2 and TRBJ2-7; D might be TRBD1 (6 bases). Trimming left V 7 bases short and J 0 bases short, with 10 bases between. The CDR3 length is 13 residues. The germline CDR1 and CDR2 sequences are SNHLY and FYNNEI. Here the CDR3 DNA reads TGTGCCAGCATGGGGACAAGCTCCTACGAGCAGTACTTC. It codes for CASMGTSSYEQYF.

This rearrangement joins TRBV6-5 to TRBJ1-1; maybe TRBD1 (5 bases). Trimming stripped 8 bases from V and 4 bases from J, with 11 bases between. This CDR3 contains 12 residues. Germline CDR1 is MNHEY and CDR2 is SVGAGI. In nucleotides, the CDR3 is TGTGCCAGCCGCACCGGGGGCACTGAAGCTTTCTTT. Translation: CASRTGGTEAFF.

V and J are TRBV18 and TRBJ1-5; D gene uncertain. The V and J ends lost 2 bases and 12 bases respectively, with 8 bases between them. Germline CDR1 reads KGHSH; CDR2 reads LQKENI. This CDR3 region has 11 residues. CDR3: CASSPWRFQHF. The CDR3 nucleotides are TGTGCCAGCTCACCATGGCGCTTCCAGCATTTT.

This clone was detected only a few times. The rearrangement uses TRBV7-9 and TRBJ2-7, with 9 bases lining up with TRBD1. This CDR3 has 15 residues. Trimming took 1 base from V and 5 from J; bases not matched to a gene: 6. Germline V gene lookup returns CDR1 SEHNR and CDR2 FQNEAQ (reference sequence). CDR3: CASSLDWTGADEQYF. CDR3 nucleotides: TGTGCCAGCAGCTTAGATTGGACAGGGGCCGACGAGCAGTACTTC.

V and J are TRBV27 and TRBJ1-2, with 9 bases lining up with TRBD1. With V trimmed by 4 bases and J by 4 bases, 10 bases remained unmatched. The CDR3 runs to 16 residues. Germline CDR1 MNHEY, CDR2 SMNVEV (reference sequence). CDR3: CASSSLLGQGIYGYTF. The DNA for the CDR3 is TGTGCCAGCAGTTCCCTGCTGGGACAGGGAATCTATGGCTACACCTTC.

The rearrangement uses TRBV7-6 and TRBJ2-7, with D unresolved. CDR3 size: 13 residues. CDR1 SGHVS and CDR2 FNYEAQ come from the germline V gene. V dropped 1 base and J dropped 7 bases, with 11 bases sitting between them. As DNA, the CDR3 is TGTGCCAGCAGCTTAGGGTACGGTGGGGAGCAGTACTTC. Translating it yields CASSLGYGGEQYF. The entire variable domain, with the rest obtained from reference TRBV7-6 and TRBJ2-7, is as follows: GAGVSQSPRYKVTKRGQDVALRCDPISGHVSLYWYRQALGQGPEFLTYFNYEAQQDKSGLPNDRFSAERPEGSISTLTIQRTEQRDSAMYRCASSLGYGGEQYFGPGTRLTVT.

The chain joins TRBV28 to TRBJ1-1; D possibly corresponds to TRBD1 (6 bases). CDR1 is MDHEN and CDR2 is SYDVKM in the germline V gene. This CDR3 is 12 amino acids long. V was trimmed by 7 bases and J by 3 bases, leaving 9 bases between them. The CDR3, as DNA: TGTGCCAGCAACACAGGGTACACTGAAGCTTTCTTT. Translated: CASNTGYTEAFF.

Written as DNA, the CDR3 is TGCGCCAGCAGCCAAGATAAAACAGGGGGCTATGGCTACACCTTC. Translated, it gives CASSQDKTGGYGYTF. This rearrangement joins TRBV4-1 to TRBJ1-2; 8 nucleotides agree with TRBD1. Looked up from germline, CDR1 is MGHRA and CDR2 is YSYEKL. The CDR3 spans 15 residues. J lost 4 bases, V lost 0 bases, and 4 bases had no gene match.

DNA of the CDR3: TGTGCCAGCAGTTTCGAGCAGAGGGGCAATGAGCAGTTCTTC. It is translated as CASSFEQRGNEQFF. The J gene is TRBJ2-1, the V gene TRBV27, with D possibly called TRBD1 or TRBD2 (5 bases each). V was shortened by 3 bases and J by 6 bases, with 12 bases between the two germline ends. The CDR3 spans 14 residues. Germline V lookup: CDR1 MNHEY, CDR2 SMNVEV (reference sequence).

This chain connects TRBV14 to TRBJ2-6; 9 bases agree with TRBD2. The V gene's germline CDR1 is SGHDN and CDR2 FVKESK. Trimming cost V 8 bases and J 4 bases; bases outside gene matches: 6. The CDR3 sequence is 15 residues long. The CDR3 region is CASRPLAGGANVLTF. The CDR3 DNA reads TGTGCCAGCCGGCCACTAGCGGGCGGGGCCAACGTCCTGACTTTC.

This clone was seen a handful of times. The chain uses TRBV6-6 and TRBJ2-7; D possibly corresponds to TRBD2 (5 bases). V was shortened by 7 bases and J by 6 bases, with 13 bases between the two germline ends. The CDR3 length is 12 residues. Germline V gene lookup returns CDR1 MNHNY and CDR2 SVGAGI (reference sequence). Here the CDR3 DNA reads TGTGCCAGCACGGCTAGCTCTCTCGAGCAGTACTTC. It specifies CASTASSLEQYF.